The clone carrying this T cell receptor beta chain was detected once. The antigen remains undetermined. This sample stems from a study of cytomegalovirus exposure and HLA in healthy donors. Study-wide findings and caveats: 150 or so TCR beta chains were listed as cytomegalovirus-associated. In vitro, a few CMV-associated chains proved specific for CMV antigens.

While the first cohort had around 700 subjects, the donors belonged to the separate validation cohort of 120 subjects. The CDR3 contains 19 residues. Germline V gene sequence: CDR1 KGHSH, CDR2 LQKENI. V lost 4 bases and J 2 bases, leaving 23 bases between the germline ends. TCRdb keeps only in-frame clones here, not all; method: immunoSEQ multiplex PCR. The sample includes about 190,000 clones, about 84% of them seen just once. Input material: PBMCs. The chain uses TRBV18 and TRBJ2-2; perhaps TRBD1 as D (6 bases). The sequence was obtained from a woman between 18 and 29 years old in good health and CMV-seronegative. CDR3 DNA sequence: TGTGCCAGCTCACGGACCGGGACAATCACCTTCATAAACACCGGGGAGCTGTTTTTT. Translated, it gives CASSRTGTITFINTGELFF.